Listed here is a single TCR beta chain. Its cognate antigen is unknown. This specimen comes from a study of graft-versus-host responses after intestinal transplantation. Study information: Uniformly, recipients were administered anti-thymocyte globulin induction with subsequent tacrolimus and steroids for two to three years.

With V trimmed by 4 bases and J by 4 bases, 6 bases remained unmatched. Germline CDR1 and CDR2: MDHEN and SYDVKM. CDR3 length equals 14 residues. Study-wide results and limits: The authors found GvH clones in recipient marrow, some appearing first in ileum or blood.

Grafts had their tissue processed, releasing intraepithelial and lamina propria lymphocytes. The protocol was immunoSEQ multiplex PCR, while the TCRdb copy is restricted to in-frame clones and leaves out a portion. The repertoire has 17,000 or so clones, roughly 80% of them found once; the top ten carry roughly 5%. Sequencing used ileum tissue, obtained 17 days after transplant. The chain joins TRBV28 to TRBJ2-7, with 8 bases aligning to TRBD2. This receptor was taken from a human patient who received an intestinal transplant, so some T cells may come from the graft donor. The CDR3 spells CASSSPGGGYEQYF. CDR3 DNA: TGTGCCAGCAGTTCCCCCGGGGGGGGTTACGAGCAGTACTTC.